This is a list of T cell receptor beta chains from one sample in a study of CD8 T cells in Susac syndrome. TCRdb used MiXCR to reprocess the immunoSEQ multiplex PCR reads, holding one entry per CDR3 protein. The repertoire holds over 100,000 distinct CDR3 sequences, around 95% seen once, with 0.09% to 0.1% in the top ten. The sequencing sample was made of CD4+ T cells from PBMCs. These receptors all stem from a human donor in good health. Both conserved end residues are part of each CDR3. The order of the fields is J gene, D gene, clone size, V gene, CDR3 DNA, CDR3 protein. The D gene is left open where the match is weak. Clone sizes are given selectively: once, few, many, or a class where the clone is expanded.

TRBJ2-7 | TRBD1 | . | TRBV20-1 | TGCAGTGCTAGAGCCCCCCATGGGACAGGCTCCTACGAGCAGTACTTC | CSARAPHGTGSYEQYF
TRBJ1-5 | TRBD1 | . | TRBV20-1 | TGCAGTGCTAGACCAGGGGGAGGCCAGCCCCAGCATTTT | CSARPGGGQPQHF
TRBJ1-2 | TRBD1 | . | TRBV29-1 | TGCAGCGTTGTGAGGAGGGGGCGCGACTATGGCTACACCTTC | CSVVRRGRDYGYTF
TRBJ1-2 | TRBD1 | . | TRBV9 | TGTGCCAGCAGCGGGACAGGGGGACGTTATGGCTACACCTTC | CASSGTGGRYGYTF
TRBJ2-5 | TRBD2 | . | TRBV3-1 | TGTGCCAGCAGCCAAGAAAGTCTAGCGGGGTTAGAGACCCAGTACTTC | CASSQESLAGLETQYF
TRBJ2-7 | . | . | TRBV3-1 | TGTGCCAGCAGGTCACGCTACGAGCAGTACTTC | CASRSRYEQYF
TRBJ2-3 | . | once | TRBV30 | TGTGCCTGGAGAAGGGACGGCTATGGCACAGATACGCAGTATTTT | CAWRRDGYGTDTQYF
TRBJ1-6 | . | once | TRBV12-3/TRBV12-4 | TGTGCCAGCAGTCGCTTGGGACCACTTTCACCCCTCCACTTT | CASSRLGPLSPLHF
TRBJ1-5 | . | few | TRBV19 | TGTGCCTCTTCTGAAAGGGGGGGTAATCAGCCCCAGCATTTT | CASSERGGNQPQHF
TRBJ1-2 | TRBD1 | . | TRBV5-1 | TGCGCCAGCAGCCCGCGACAGGGGTCGAATGGCTACACCTTC | CASSPRQGSNGYTF
TRBJ2-5 | TRBD2 | once | TRBV20-1 | TGCAGTGCCGCAGCGGGAGGGCCATCAGAGACCCAGTACTTC | CSAAAGGPSETQYF
TRBJ2-3 | TRBD2 | once | TRBV12-3/TRBV12-4 | TGTGCCACCGGGGGACTAGCGGGAGGGCCGTGGACAGATACGCAGTATTTT | CATGGLAGGPWTDTQYF
TRBJ2-5 | TRBD2 | once | TRBV29-1 | TGCAGCGTTTCGACTAGCGGGAGACAAGAGACCCAGTACTTC | CSVSTSGRQETQYF
TRBJ2-6 | . | . | TRBV3-1 | TGTGCCAGCAGCCAAGGACAGCCTGGGGCCAACGTCCTGACTTTC | CASSQGQPGANVLTF
TRBJ2-7 | TRBD1 | . | TRBV20-1 | TGCAGTGCTAGCAACGCCGGGACAGCGGACTACGAGCAGTACTTC | CSASNAGTADYEQYF
TRBJ2-7 | . | . | TRBV7-9 | TGTGCCAGCAGTCAAAGCGGTAGCGGTATATCCTACGAGCAGTACTTC | CASSQSGSGISYEQYF
TRBJ1-5 | TRBD1 | . | TRBV18 | TGTGCCAGCTCAAAGGACAGGGGTACCTATCAGCCCCAGCATTTT | CASSKDRGTYQPQHF
TRBJ2-7 | TRBD1 | . | TRBV18 | TGTGCCAGCTCACCATTGTCCGGGACAGGGACCTACGAGCAGTACTTC | CASSPLSGTGTYEQYF
TRBJ1-1 | . | . | TRBV2 | TGTGCCAGCAGTGAAGGAGTTCTCACTGAAGCTTTCTTT | CASSEGVLTEAFF
TRBJ2-7 | TRBD2 | . | TRBV7-2 | TGTGCCAGCAGCGCGGGGACTAGCGGGGGGTTTCCCTACGAGCAGTACTTC | CASSAGTSGGFPYEQYF
TRBJ1-5 | . | . | TRBV20-1 | TGCAGTGCTAGAGGGGAACGCAATCAGCCCCAGCATTTT | CSARGERNQPQHF
TRBJ2-7 | TRBD1 | . | TRBV3-1 | TGTGCCAGCAGCCTTACCGGGACAGGGGCTTACGAGCAGTACTTC | CASSLTGTGAYEQYF
TRBJ1-1 | TRBD1 | . | TRBV30 | TGTGCCTGGGGACAGGGGGCTAACACTGAAGCTTTCTTT | CAWGQGANTEAFF
TRBJ2-3 | TRBD2 | . | TRBV29-1 | TGCAGCGTCGCGGGGGGGCTAGGCACAGATACGCAGTATTTT | CSVAGGLGTDTQYF
TRBJ2-7 | TRBD2 | . | TRBV20-1 | TGCAGTGCTAGAGATCGCCGAGCGGGAGGGGACGAGCAGTACTTC | CSARDRRAGGDEQYF
TRBJ1-2 | . | . | TRBV25-1 | TGTGCCAGCAGTGAGGGAGGCAGGGGCTATGGCTACACCTTC | CASSEGGRGYGYTF
TRBJ2-5 | . | . | TRBV25-1 | TGTGCCAGCAGTGATCGGGGTCCGAGGCAAGAGACCCAGTACTTC | CASSDRGPRQETQYF
TRBJ1-1 | TRBD1 | . | TRBV7-9 | TGTGCCAGCAGCTCTTGGGACAGGAAGAACACTGAAGCTTTCTTT | CASSSWDRKNTEAFF
TRBJ2-7 | TRBD2 | once | TRBV4-3 | TGCGCCAGCAGCCCTCTCACCCCGGGACTAGCTGGTGAGCAGTACTTC | CASSPLTPGLAGEQYF
TRBJ2-3 | TRBD2 | . | TRBV30 | TGTGCCTGGAGTGTACTAGCGGCTAGCACAGATACGCAGTATTTT | CAWSVLAASTDTQYF
TRBJ2-3 | . | . | TRBV5-8 | TGTGCCAGCAGCTTGCGATCGAGCACAGATACGCAGTATTTT | CASSLRSSTDTQYF
TRBJ1-5 | TRBD1 | once | TRBV29-1 | TGCAGCGTCCAGGGGGCCGGCCAGCCCCAGCATTTT | CSVQGAGQPQHF
TRBJ2-7 | TRBD1 | . | TRBV23-1 | TGCGCCAGCAGTCAAATTGGGACAGGGCTCTACGAGCAGTACTTC | CASSQIGTGLYEQYF
TRBJ1-2 | . | . | TRBV18 | TGTGCCAGCTCCCTCAACATTGACAGTAACTATGGCTACACCTTC | CASSLNIDSNYGYTF
TRBJ2-7 | . | . | TRBV29-1 | TGCAGCGTTGGGAGGGGTGTCTACGAGCAGTACTTC | CSVGRGVYEQYF
TRBJ1-5 | . | . | TRBV3-1 | TGTGCCAGCAGTTATATGGGCAATCAGCCCCAGCATTTT | CASSYMGNQPQHF
TRBJ1-1 | . | . | TRBV29-1 | TGCAGCGTTGACCCTCACGCAGGGAGAACTGAAGCTTTCTTT | CSVDPHAGRTEAFF
TRBJ2-7 | . | . | TRBV20-1 | TGCAGTGCTAGAGATCGATTTGCGGGGAACCTACCGCAGTACTTC | CSARDRFAGNLPQYF
TRBJ2-1 | . | . | TRBV20-1 | TGCAGTGCTAGTCGGTCGAGGGGTCGGTTCTTC | CSASRSRGRFF
TRBJ2-4 | . | few | TRBV14 | TGTGCCAGCAGCCAAGCCGGAGCCAAAAACATTCAGTACTTC | CASSQAGAKNIQYF
TRBJ2-5 | . | . | TRBV3-1 | TGTGCCAGCAGCCAAGCATCCGAGACCCAGTACTTC | CASSQASETQYF
TRBJ2-6 | TRBD1 | . | TRBV7-9 | TGTGCCGGACAGGGTCCCCACTCTGGGGCCAACGTCCTGACTTTC | CAGQGPHSGANVLTF
TRBJ2-7 | . | . | TRBV25-1 | TGTGCCAGCAGTGAGCCGAGGGGCTACGAGCAGTACTTC | CASSEPRGYEQYF
TRBJ1-6 | . | . | TRBV5-1 | TGCGCCAGCAGCTCTGGACAGAAAACTTATAATTCACCCCTCCACTTT | CASSSGQKTYNSPLHF
TRBJ2-5 | . | . | TRBV29-1 | TGCAGCGTTGCATGGGGGGAGACCCAGTACTTC | CSVAWGETQYF